A selection of T cell receptor beta chains follows, all from one sample in a study of beta chain features in type 1 diabetes. The method was immunoSEQ multiplex PCR; TCRdb's version includes in-frame clones alone and lacks a portion of them. This sample has a few hundred thousand clones, with around 10% found just once. Sequencing input: central memory CD4+ T cells from blood. The receptors come from a man between 25 and 39 years old with type 1 diabetes. CDR3s include the opening cysteine and the closing phenylalanine or tryptophan. The order of the fields is D gene, V gene, J gene, clone size, CDR3 protein, CDR3 DNA. A D gene is named only where the DNA matches it firmly. Rows may omit the clone size; those that give it use once, few, many or a size class.

d_call: .
v_call: TRBV6-5
j_call: TRBJ2-1
clone_size: few
cdr3_aa: CASSPWTARDEQFF
cdr3_nt: TGTGCCAGCAGTCCTTGGACGGCTCGAGATGAGCAGTTCTTC

d_call: .
v_call: TRBV7-9
j_call: TRBJ2-5
clone_size: few
cdr3_aa: CASSSTIAGAFGKTQYF
cdr3_nt: TGTGCCAGCAGCTCGACTATTGCCGGGGCCTTTGGGAAGACCCAGTACTTC

d_call: .
v_call: TRBV7-9
j_call: TRBJ2-3
clone_size: many
cdr3_aa: CASSLTSGTDTQYF
cdr3_nt: TGTGCCAGCAGCTTAACCTCAGGGACAGATACGCAGTATTTT

d_call: TRBD1
v_call: TRBV5-1
j_call: TRBJ2-3
clone_size: few
cdr3_aa: CASSLTGQSTDTQYF
cdr3_nt: TGCGCCAGCAGCCTGACGGGACAGAGCACAGATACGCAGTATTTT

d_call: .
v_call: TRBV18
j_call: TRBJ2-1
clone_size: few
cdr3_aa: CASSSRQVGNEQFF
cdr3_nt: TGTGCCAGCTCATCCCGACAGGTGGGGAATGAGCAGTTCTTC

d_call: .
v_call: TRBV28
j_call: TRBJ1-1
clone_size: .
cdr3_aa: CASVRGGANTEAFF
cdr3_nt: TGTGCCAGTGTAAGGGGAGGGGCCAACACTGAAGCTTTCTTT

d_call: .
v_call: TRBV2
j_call: TRBJ1-2
clone_size: .
cdr3_aa: CASSARESYGYTF
cdr3_nt: TGTGCCAGCAGTGCGCGGGAGAGCTATGGCTACACCTTC

d_call: .
v_call: TRBV7-2
j_call: TRBJ1-4
clone_size: .
cdr3_aa: CASSLVVMAGVIF
cdr3_nt: TGTGCCAGCAGCTTAGTGGTTATGGCAGGGGTCATCTTT

d_call: TRBD2
v_call: TRBV7-2
j_call: TRBJ2-7
clone_size: .
cdr3_aa: CASSFLAGVNEQYF
cdr3_nt: TGTGCCAGCAGCTTTCTAGCGGGAGTTAACGAGCAGTACTTC

d_call: TRBD1
v_call: TRBV7-2
j_call: TRBJ2-5
clone_size: few
cdr3_aa: CASSFGQGIGETQYF
cdr3_nt: TGTGCCAGCAGCTTCGGACAGGGCATCGGAGAGACCCAGTACTTC

d_call: .
v_call: TRBV20-1
j_call: TRBJ2-7
clone_size: few
cdr3_aa: CSADLRGEQYF
cdr3_nt: TGCAGTGCTGACCTGAGGGGCGAGCAGTACTTC

d_call: .
v_call: TRBV6-6
j_call: TRBJ2-7
clone_size: few
cdr3_aa: CASSSGPSSYEQYF
cdr3_nt: TGTGCCAGCAGCTCCGGGCCCAGCTCCTACGAGCAGTACTTC

d_call: TRBD1
v_call: TRBV18
j_call: TRBJ1-1
clone_size: many
cdr3_aa: CASSLHRGLDTEAFF
cdr3_nt: TGTGCCAGCTCACTACACAGGGGGCTAGACACTGAAGCTTTCTTT

d_call: .
v_call: TRBV28
j_call: TRBJ1-2
clone_size: many
cdr3_aa: CASSPPWDGYTF
cdr3_nt: TGTGCCAGCAGTCCACCATGGGATGGCTACACCTTC

d_call: .
v_call: TRBV28
j_call: TRBJ2-7
clone_size: .
cdr3_aa: CASSLVLFSGGSYEQYF
cdr3_nt: TGTGCCAGCAGCTTGGTGCTTTTTAGCGGAGGCTCCTACGAGCAGTACTTC

d_call: .
v_call: TRBV5-1
j_call: TRBJ1-4
clone_size: .
cdr3_aa: CASSLLQINEKLFF
cdr3_nt: TGCGCCAGCAGCTTGTTACAGATTAATGAAAAACTGTTTTTT

d_call: .
v_call: TRBV6-6
j_call: TRBJ2-7
clone_size: many
cdr3_aa: CASRPGLIYEQYF
cdr3_nt: TGTGCCAGCAGACCGGGACTGATCTACGAGCAGTACTTC

d_call: .
v_call: TRBV5-1
j_call: TRBJ2-5
clone_size: many
cdr3_aa: CASSSFTLGTGGETQYF
cdr3_nt: TGCGCCAGCAGCTCGTTCACTTTAGGGACCGGAGGGGAGACCCAGTACTTC

d_call: .
v_call: TRBV2
j_call: TRBJ1-1
clone_size: .
cdr3_aa: CASSRERGLNTEAFF
cdr3_nt: TGTGCCAGCAGTCGTGAAAGGGGCTTGAACACTGAAGCTTTCTTT

d_call: TRBD1
v_call: TRBV9
j_call: TRBJ2-1
clone_size: .
cdr3_aa: CASSPDRGAHNEQFF
cdr3_nt: TGTGCCAGCAGCCCCGACAGGGGAGCACACAATGAGCAGTTCTTC

d_call: .
v_call: TRBV14
j_call: TRBJ2-7
clone_size: .
cdr3_aa: CASSQQTSYEQYF
cdr3_nt: TGTGCCAGCAGCCAACAGACCTCCTACGAGCAGTACTTC

d_call: .
v_call: TRBV19
j_call: TRBJ2-7
clone_size: .
cdr3_aa: CASRLDGAYEQYF
cdr3_nt: TGTGCCAGTAGACTCGACGGGGCCTACGAGCAGTACTTC

d_call: .
v_call: TRBV6-6
j_call: TRBJ1-2
clone_size: .
cdr3_aa: CASRPRTDYGYTF
cdr3_nt: TGTGCCAGCAGACCTCGGACGGACTATGGCTACACCTTC

d_call: TRBD2
v_call: TRBV28
j_call: TRBJ2-5
clone_size: few
cdr3_aa: CASRPGGTSGETQYF
cdr3_nt: TGTGCCAGCAGGCCCGGTGGGACTAGCGGGGAGACCCAGTACTTC

d_call: TRBD2
v_call: TRBV4-1
j_call: TRBJ2-7
clone_size: once
cdr3_aa: CASSLGLAGGLVSYEQYF
cdr3_nt: TGCGCCAGCAGCCTTGGACTAGCGGGAGGACTAGTCTCCTACGAGCAGTACTTC

d_call: TRBD1
v_call: TRBV7-2
j_call: TRBJ1-5
clone_size: few
cdr3_aa: CASSFQGDQPQHF
cdr3_nt: TGTGCCAGCAGCTTCCAGGGGGATCAGCCCCAGCATTTT

d_call: TRBD2
v_call: TRBV5-6
j_call: TRBJ2-1
clone_size: .
cdr3_aa: CASSLVGGNEQFF
cdr3_nt: TGTGCCAGCAGCTTGGTCGGGGGGAATGAGCAGTTCTTC

d_call: .
v_call: TRBV28
j_call: TRBJ1-1
clone_size: .
cdr3_aa: CASCPGRNTEAFF
cdr3_nt: TGTGCCAGCTGCCCGGGACGGAACACTGAAGCTTTCTTT

d_call: TRBD1
v_call: TRBV6-1
j_call: TRBJ1-2
clone_size: few
cdr3_aa: CASRRTGAWDGYTF
cdr3_nt: TGTGCCAGCAGGCGGACAGGGGCCTGGGATGGCTACACCTTC